This T cell receptor (beta chain) was recorded in a study of blood T cell repertoires in COVID-19. Produced via immunoSEQ multiplex PCR; TCRdb's table is partial and in-frame only. The sample lists 150,000 to 200,000 clones, more than 75% occurring once. Germline V gives CDR1 LNHDA, CDR2 SQIVND (reference sequence). The CDR3 length is 17 residues. With 7 bases removed from V and 5 bases from J, the gap between germline ends came to 26 bases. The V and J genes are TRBV19 and TRBJ1-2; a weak D match, TRBD1 (6 bases). The source is a woman between 65 and 79 years old with acute or convalescent COVID-19. The sequenced material came from peripheral blood. The chain's CDR3 is CASTPGATGPFGYGYTF. Here the CDR3 DNA reads TGTGCCAGTACCCCAGGCGCGACAGGCCCTTTCGGGTATGGCTACACCTTC.